This T cell receptor (beta chain) was captured in a study of blood T cell repertoires in COVID-19. Grouping used clinical history reported by participants in a survey and questionnaire. Shortly before study entry, within 2 weeks, exposed participants had met a COVID-19 case. The V and J ends lost 2 bases and 6 bases, in that order; junction bases with no gene match: 4. The germline V gene has CDR1 SGHTA and CDR2 FQGTGA. This CDR3 spans 15 amino acids. Here immunoSEQ multiplex PCR was the method, and the copy in TCRdb shows in-frame clones only, minus some. Of 180,000 or so clones in the sample, 80% were seen once.

The sequence derives from a man aged 55-75 years who had been exposed to COVID-19. The sequenced sample consisted of PBMCs or T cells enriched from blood (not recorded which). This chain joins TRBV7-3 and TRBJ2-2; 9 bases map to TRBD2. CDR3 in DNA: TGTGCCAGCAGCTTAGCGGGAGGGTCGGCCGGGGAGCTGTTTTTT. It encodes CASSLAGGSAGELFF.